Presented here are 27 T cell receptor beta chains from one specimen sequenced in a study of blood T cells in healthy people across ages. A second PCR, run for roughly 7 to 12 cycles, used a sample-barcoded 5' primer plus a J-beta primer mix. One entry per CDR3 protein, called by TCRdb with MiXCR from the 5' RACE reads. The sample has over 500,000 distinct CDR3 sequences, around a quarter seen once. The same data also went into a second study, on T cells of mothers and their children.

Sequenced: blood. These TCRs come from a boy between 2 and 10 years old in good health.

This chain joins TRBV5-1 and TRBJ2-5; D is unclear. Trimming took 1 base from V and 10 from J, leaving 11 bases between them. CDR3 length: 12 residues. Germline V gene sequence: CDR1 SGHRS, CDR2 YFSETQ. The CDR3 reads CASSLSAGDQYF. CDR3 bases: TGCGCCAGCAGCTTGTCGGCTGGGGACCAGTACTTC.

Remarks on this clonotype: The junction shows a germline mismatch at one end, possibly a read error. The chain links TRBV12-3 or TRBV12-4 to TRBJ2-3; D not resolved. The CDR3 consists of 11 residues. The CDR3 here is CASSQVDAQYF. DNA for the CDR3: TGTGCCAGCAGCCAGGTAGATGCGCAGTATTTT.

This chain links TRBV6-1 with TRBJ2-5; 8 nucleotides match TRBD1. Per the germline V gene, CDR1 is MNHNS and CDR2 is SASEGT. The CDR3 is 16 amino acids. The ends lost 2 bases at V and 0 bases at J; junction bases unmatched: 5. The CDR3 reads CASSEFGDRYQETQYF. CDR3 nucleotide sequence: TGTGCCAGCAGTGAATTTGGGGACAGGTACCAAGAGACCCAGTACTTC.

CDR3: CASSYYELAKNIQYF. CDR3 nucleotides: TGTGCCAGCAGTTACTACGAGCTAGCCAAAAACATTCAGTACTTC. J is TRBJ2-4 and V is TRBV6-2 or TRBV6-3; D not certain. Trimming removed 1 base from V and 0 bases from J, with 7 bases in between. Per germline, CDR1 MNHEY and CDR2 SVGEGT. The CDR3 spans 15 residues.

A few counts support this clonotype. The chain is built from TRBV3-1 and TRBJ2-1; tentatively, D is TRBD1 or TRBD2 (5 bases each). Germline V gene data show CDR1 as LGHDT and CDR2 as YNNKEL (reference sequence). The CDR3 runs to 13 residues. The ends were cut back, 4 bases at V and 10 bases at J, with 14 bases in the middle. CDR3 region: CASSRLPWDEQFF. The DNA of the CDR3 is TGTGCCAGCAGCCGCCTACCATGGGACGAGCAGTTCTTC.

This rearrangement joins TRBV3-1 to TRBJ2-5; 7 bases match TRBD1. The end of the DNA is better explained by TRBJ2-1, so the J call may be wrong. Per germline, CDR1 LGHDT and CDR2 YNNKEL (reference sequence). The CDR3 is made up of 14 amino acids. The CDR3 reads CASSPRQGRNEQFF. CDR3 coding DNA: TGTGCCAGCAGCCCCCGACAGGGAAGGAATGAGCAGTTCTTC.

This clonotype was picked up a small number of times. The chain joins TRBV6-6 to TRBJ2-7; TRBD1 agrees at 8 bases. The V and J ends lost 8 bases and 2 bases, in that order; junction bases with no gene match: 2. This CDR3 region has 12 residues. Germline V lookup: CDR1 MNHNY, CDR2 SVGAGI (reference sequence). The CDR3 spells CASRQGTYEQYF. CDR3 coding DNA: TGTGCCAGCCGACAGGGGACCTACGAGCAGTACTTC.

Regarding this clonotype: The junction does not match germline at one end; this may be a read error. The rearrangement links TRBV24-1 to TRBJ2-6; the D is unclear. Germline-derived CDR1 and CDR2 are KGHDR and SFDVKD. The CDR3 consists of 16 residues. Here the CDR3 reads CATSDSRPSGANVLTF. CDR3 DNA sequence: TGCGCCACCAGTGACTCTAGACCATCTGGGGCCAACGTCCTGACTTTC.

The chain couples TRBV20-1 to TRBJ2-5; D is uncertain. Gene TRBJ2-1 matches the end of the DNA better, so the J call may be wrong. Germline values: CDR1 DFQATT, CDR2 SNEGSKA (reference sequence). This CDR3 is built from 15 residues. The CDR3 protein is CSARGGSYFNNEQFF. In nucleotides, the CDR3 is TGCAGTGCTAGAGGGGGTAGCTACTTTAACAATGAGCAGTTCTTC.

This clonotype appeared a few times. V is TRBV12-3 or TRBV12-4 and J is TRBJ1-2; a weak D match, TRBD1 (5 bases). The CDR3 spans 12 residues. Trimming cost V 9 bases and J 7 bases, with 15 bases left between them. CDR3 sequence: CASLAGWGGYTF. CDR3 DNA sequence: TGTGCCAGTTTAGCAGGGTGGGGTGGCTACACCTTC.

The V call is TRBV10-3, the J call TRBJ2-1; 12 bases fit TRBD1. The end of the DNA aligns better with TRBJ2-5, so the J call may be wrong. The CDR3 consists of 13 residues. Germline CDR1 reads ENHRY; CDR2 reads SYGVKD. DNA of the CDR3: TGTGCCATTGGGACAGGGGGCAGGGAGACCCAGTACTTC. It codes for CAIGTGGRETQYF.

CDR3 sequence (DNA): TGCAGTGCTATACCGGGACAGCTTAACTATGGCTACACCTTC. Its protein product is CSAIPGQLNYGYTF. The chain joins TRBV20-1 to TRBJ1-2; the match to TRBD1 covers 7 bases. The V and J ends lost 4 bases and 1 base, in that order; junction bases with no gene match: 6. Looked up from germline, CDR1 is DFQATT and CDR2 is SNEGSKA (reference sequence). The CDR3 runs to 14 residues.

This clonotype appeared a few times. The CDR3 DNA reads TGTGCCAGCAGCGGGGTGCCTCCTAACTACTACGAGCAGTACTTC. Translation gives CASSGVPPNYYEQYF. The J gene is TRBJ2-7, the V gene TRBV5-5; D call uncertain. The CDR3 spans 15 residues. V gave up 4 bases and J gave up 3 bases, with 17 bases separating them. Germline V gives CDR1 SGHKS, CDR2 YYEKEE (reference sequence).

V is TRBV7-3 and J is TRBJ2-3, with 9 bases aligning to TRBD2. Germline CDR1 and CDR2: SGHTA and FQGTGA. The CDR3 length is 16 residues. The junction had 2 bases not matched to a gene; V was cut back by 1 base and J by 0 bases. The CDR3: CASSLRLAASTDTQYF. As DNA, the CDR3 is TGTGCCAGCAGCTTAAGACTAGCGGCAAGCACAGATACGCAGTATTTT.

V usage is TRBV20-1 and J usage is TRBJ2-7; a weak D match, TRBD2 (6 bases). CDR3 length: 12 residues. Germline CDR1 DFQATT, CDR2 SNEGSKA (reference sequence). Between the trimmed V and J ends, which lost 5 bases and 2 bases, there was a span of 10 bases. The CDR3 DNA sequence: TGCAGTGCTTCGAGCGGGCCCTACGAGCAGTACTTC. This translates into CSASSGPYEQYF.

The chain links TRBV20-1 to TRBJ2-7; 7 bases line up with TRBD2. V trimming: 0 bases; J trimming: 0 bases; junction bases outside the gene matches: 5. This CDR3 has 15 amino acids. Germline assignment: CDR1 DFQATT and CDR2 SNEGSKA (reference sequence). The CDR3 loop is CSARDRRGSSYEQYF. The CDR3 DNA sequence: TGCAGTGCTAGAGATAGGCGGGGGAGCTCCTACGAGCAGTACTTC.

This chain links TRBV20-1 with TRBJ1-4; 8 positions agree with TRBD1. V was pared by 2 bases and J by 0 bases, with 8 bases of the junction left unmatched. Germline assignment: CDR1 DFQATT and CDR2 SNEGSKA (reference sequence). The CDR3 extends over 17 amino acids. CDR3 sequence: CSARSAGGLATNEKLFF. The CDR3 nucleotides are TGCAGTGCTAGATCGGCAGGGGGCCTTGCAACTAATGAAAAACTGTTTTTT.

A few counts support this clonotype. This chain links TRBV14 with TRBJ2-5; no clear D gene. V lost 1 base and J 5 bases, leaving 11 bases between the germline ends. CDR1 is SGHDN and CDR2 is FVKESK in the germline V gene. The CDR3 has 14 amino acids. The CDR3 reads CASSQGTPWETQYF. Here the CDR3 DNA reads TGTGCCAGCAGCCAAGGAACACCTTGGGAGACCCAGTACTTC.

This clonotype showed up just a few times. This chain uses TRBV29-1 with TRBJ1-4, with a possible D match to TRBD1 (6 bases). Germline V gene sequence: CDR1 SQVTM, CDR2 ANQGSEA. The CDR3 is 13 amino acids. V lost 5 bases, J lost 2 bases, and 9 bases lay in between. The CDR3 sequence: CSVTGRTNEKLFF. DNA of the CDR3: TGCAGCGTTACAGGGCGGACTAATGAAAAACTGTTTTTT.

The V gene is TRBV5-1, the J gene TRBJ1-6, with D perhaps TRBD1 (5 bases). The CDR3 runs to 14 residues. In germline, CDR1 is SGHRS, CDR2 YFSETQ. V was clipped by 2 bases and J by 6 bases, with 9 bases between them. The CDR3 loop reads CASSFRDFNSPLHF. The CDR3 nucleotides are TGCGCCAGCAGCTTCCGGGACTTTAATTCACCCCTCCACTTT.

Note on this clonotype: The junction does not match germline at one end; this may be a read error. V gene TRBV30 combines with J gene TRBJ2-7, with D hard to call. The CDR3 is 11 amino acids. Germline CDR1 and CDR2: GTSNPN and SVGIG (reference sequence). CDR3 protein: CAWSDSNEQYF. In nucleotides, the CDR3 is TGTGCCTGGAGTGACTCCAACGAGCAGTACTTC.

This clonotype was found a few times. The rearrangement uses TRBV12-3 or TRBV12-4 and TRBJ1-2; perhaps TRBD1 as D (6 bases). This CDR3 has 12 amino acids. Trimming cost V 3 bases and J 6 bases, with 8 bases left between them. CDR3 sequence reads: CASSFEGDGYTF. The CDR3 coding sequence is TGTGCCAGCAGTTTTGAGGGGGATGGCTACACCTTC.

The chain uses TRBV20-1 and TRBJ2-7; 8 nucleotides align to TRBD2. With 5 bases clipped from V and 4 bases from J, the junction kept 7 bases outside the gene matches. Per the germline V gene, CDR1 is DFQATT and CDR2 is SNEGSKA (reference sequence). The CDR3 consists of 13 residues. The CDR3 reads CSASGLGTYEQYF. CDR3 DNA: TGCAGTGCTTCGGGACTAGGCACGTACGAGCAGTACTTC.

The chain employs TRBV7-9 and TRBJ2-3; 8 bases agree with TRBD2. Germline CDR1 is SEHNR and CDR2 is FQNEAQ (reference sequence). The CDR3 covers 15 residues. Unmatched junction bases numbered 4, after V lost 5 bases and J lost 0 bases. CDR3 bases: TGTGCCAGCAGCCCTGCTAGCGGGAGCACAGATACGCAGTATTTT. Protein: CASSPASGSTDTQYF.

The rearrangement joins TRBV27 to TRBJ1-2; 7 bases are a match to TRBD1. Germline lookup yields CDR1 MNHEY and CDR2 SMNVEV (reference sequence). V lost 6 bases to trimming and J lost 4 bases; unmatched junction nucleotides: 5. There are 13 residues in the CDR3. The DNA for the CDR3 is TGTGCCAGCAGCCGGACAGGCCTCTATGGCTACACCTTC. It encodes CASSRTGLYGYTF.

The chain recombines TRBV6-5 with TRBJ1-5, with 11 bases fitting TRBD1. V was clipped by 5 bases and J by 6 bases; unmatched bases: 6. The CDR3 loop spans 15 amino acids. Germline-derived CDR1 and CDR2 are MNHEY and SVGAGI. In nucleotides, the CDR3 is TGTGCCAGCAGTCCGGACAGGGGGCGAGGTCAGCCCCAGCATTTT. Translation gives CASSPDRGRGQPQHF.

This clonotype appeared a few times. The gene calls are TRBV6-2 or TRBV6-3 and TRBJ2-7; 9 positions match TRBD1. CDR1 is MNHEY, CDR2 SVGEGT, per germline. The CDR3 loop spans 14 amino acids. Trimming cost V 5 bases and J 4 bases; bases outside gene matches: 6. CDR3 sequence reads: CASSPRDREYEQYF. DNA of the CDR3: TGTGCCAGCAGTCCCCGGGACAGGGAATACGAGCAGTACTTC.